The rows below give T cell receptor beta chains drawn from one sample of a study of CD8+ T cells in alopecia areata. The repertoire was sequenced with immunoSEQ multiplex PCR; TCRdb's copy has only in-frame clones and lacks some. The table has 65,000 to 75,000 clones, over 25% seen once. Sample: CD8+ T cells sorted from blood, taken at week 4, from a patient treated with tofacitinib. These receptors all come from a human donor with alopecia areata. CDR3s include the opening cysteine and the closing phenylalanine or tryptophan. A D gene is named only where the DNA matches it firmly. Clone sizes are given selectively: once, few, many, or a class where the clone is expanded.

clone_size,v_call,d_call,j_call,cdr3_aa,cdr3_nt
.,TRBV29-1,.,TRBJ1-1,CSVDRNTEAFF,TGCAGCGTTGACCGGAACACTGAAGCTTTCTTT
few,TRBV9,TRBD2,TRBJ2-1,CASSVVGRVDEQFF,TGTGCCAGCAGCGTGGTCGGGAGGGTGGATGAGCAGTTCTTC
.,TRBV9,.,TRBJ1-5,CASSERVGSQPQHF,TGTGCCAGCAGCGAGAGAGTGGGGAGTCAGCCCCAGCATTTT
few,TRBV29-1,.,TRBJ2-1,CSVEEVGNNEQFF,TGCAGCGTTGAGGAGGTAGGAAACAATGAGCAGTTCTTC
.,TRBV19,.,TRBJ1-5,CASSLGERQPQHF,TGTGCCAGTAGTTTGGGGGAGCGGCAGCCCCAGCATTTT
.,TRBV29-1,.,TRBJ2-2,CSGGIPERELFF,TGCAGCGGGGGGATCCCTGAGCGGGAGCTGTTTTTT
few,TRBV29-1,TRBD2,TRBJ2-3,CSVDPGGRTDTQYF,TGCAGCGTCGACCCGGGAGGGAGGACAGATACGCAGTATTTT
.,TRBV4-3,.,TRBJ2-5,CASSQGVGQETQYF,TGCGCCAGCAGCCAAGGTGTGGGACAAGAGACCCAGTACTTC
.,TRBV7-9,.,TRBJ1-1,CASSLIRVEAFF,TGTGCCAGCAGCTTAATCCGGGTCGAAGCTTTCTTT
.,TRBV4-2,TRBD2,TRBJ2-5,CASAATSGAYQETQYF,TGTGCCAGTGCAGCCACCAGCGGGGCCTACCAAGAGACCCAGTACTTC
.,TRBV15,TRBD2,TRBJ2-3,CATSAQAQTSGSPDTQYF,TGTGCCACCAGCGCCCAAGCTCAGACTAGCGGGAGCCCAGATACGCAGTATTTT
many,TRBV7-2,TRBD2,TRBJ2-3,CASSLMSFSGNPNTDTQYF,TGTGCCAGCAGCTTAATGTCTTTTAGCGGGAACCCCAACACAGATACGCAGTATTTT
.,TRBV29-1,TRBD2,TRBJ2-7,CSVDGEGYEQYF,TGCAGCGTTGACGGGGAGGGCTACGAGCAGTACTTC
.,TRBV29-1,.,TRBJ2-5,CSVRSDYKQETQYF,TGCAGCGTGCGTTCGGACTACAAACAAGAGACCCAGTACTTC
.,TRBV30,.,TRBJ2-7,CAWSTQKEVISYEQYF,TGTGCCTGGAGTACCCAAAAGGAGGTAATCTCCTACGAGCAGTACTTC
.,TRBV29-1,.,TRBJ2-1,CSVEFRRNEQFF,TGCAGCGTTGAATTTAGACGCAATGAGCAGTTCTTC
few,TRBV29-1,.,TRBJ2-2,CSVQGRTGELFF,TGCAGCGTTCAGGGACGCACCGGGGAGCTGTTTTTT
.,TRBV27,.,TRBJ1-1,CASRYGGNTEAFF,TGTGCCAGCAGGTACGGGGGGAACACTGAAGCTTTCTTT
few,TRBV9,TRBD2,TRBJ2-7,CASSAGGLAWEQYF,TGTGCCAGCAGCGCGGGGGGTTTGGCTTGGGAGCAGTACTTC
.,TRBV30,.,TRBJ1-1,CAWRKGGGPDEAFF,TGTGCCTGGAGAAAGGGGGGAGGTCCCGATGAAGCTTTCTTT
.,TRBV29-1,.,TRBJ1-2,CSVEADYGYGYTF,TGCAGCGTTGAAGCTGACTACGGCTATGGCTACACCTTC
.,TRBV29-1,.,TRBJ1-2,CSVHRVMSGYTF,TGCAGCGTTCACAGGGTAATGTCTGGCTACACCTTC
.,TRBV27,TRBD1,TRBJ2-7,CASSPTGISFEQYF,TGTGCCAGCAGTCCGACAGGGATCTCGTTCGAGCAGTACTTC
.,TRBV6-5,TRBD1,TRBJ1-5,CASSQAEQGLEPQHF,TGTGCCAGCAGCCAGGCGGAACAGGGGTTGGAGCCCCAGCATTTT
.,TRBV28,TRBD2,TRBJ2-3,CASSQRTLAGGTDTQYF,TGTGCCAGCAGCCAGAGGACACTAGCGGGAGGCACAGATACGCAGTATTTT
.,TRBV23-1,.,TRBJ1-5,CASTHQPQHF,TGCGCCAGCACCCATCAGCCCCAGCATTTT
few,TRBV5-1,TRBD1,TRBJ2-1,CASSSAGTVLDEQFF,TGCGCCAGCAGCTCGGCCGGGACAGTTCTTGATGAGCAGTTCTTC
many,TRBV27,.,TRBJ2-7,CASSPLGFQGVNYEQYF,TGTGCCAGCTCTCCTCTGGGATTTCAGGGTGTGAACTACGAGCAGTACTTC